These T cell receptor beta chains were read from a single sample in a study of CD8 T cells in ankylosing spondylitis. TCRdb re-called the 5' RACE reads through MiXCR, storing one row per CDR3 protein. The repertoire includes more than 650,000 distinct CDR3 sequences, about 10% of them detected once, and 0.51% sits in the top ten. The sequenced sample consisted of blood, either unsorted or a sorted T cell fraction (not recorded which). The source of these receptors is a male donor with ankylosing spondylitis. Each CDR3 is given with its conserved first and last residue. D genes are given only for firm matches. Size tells how often a clone was seen (once, few, many) or the class of an expanded clone, and some rows leave it out.

d_call	v_call	j_call	clone_size	cdr3_aa	cdr3_nt
NA	TRBV4-3	TRBJ2-7	NA	CASSQDGEWF	TGCGCCAGCAGCCAAGATGGAGAGTGGTTC
NA	TRBV5-1	TRBJ1-2	few	CASSLASGIYGYTF	TGCGCCAGCAGCTTGGCATCAGGGATCTATGGCTACACCTTC
TRBD1	TRBV7-8	TRBJ1-1	NA	CASSRQGSTTEAFF	TGTGCCAGCAGCCGACAGGGATCGACCACTGAAGCTTTCTTT
NA	TRBV7-2	TRBJ1-1	many	CASSSYMNTEAFF	TGTGCCAGCAGCTCCTACATGAACACTGAAGCTTTCTTT
TRBD1	TRBV15	TRBJ2-5	few	CATSSRQGRETQYF	TGTGCCACCAGCAGCAGACAGGGTCGGGAGACCCAGTACTTC
NA	TRBV20-1	TRBJ1-2	few	CSARAGYTSENYGYTF	TGCAGTGCTAGAGCTGGGTACACGAGTGAGAACTATGGCTACACCTTC
NA	TRBV6-6	TRBJ2-6	few	CASNMAGANVLTF	TGTGCCAGCAATATGGCTGGGGCCAACGTCCTGACTTTC
TRBD2	TRBV20-1	TRBJ2-1	NA	CSAPPRGGANNEQFF	TGCAGTGCCCCCCCCCGGGGGGGCGCGAACAATGAGCAGTTCTTC
NA	TRBV5-1	TRBJ2-5	NA	CASSVNRVRETQYF	TGCGCCAGCAGCGTTAACAGGGTCCGGGAGACCCAGTACTTC
NA	TRBV27	TRBJ2-5	many	CASSPAGRETQYF	TGTGCCAGCAGTCCGGCCGGGAGAGAGACCCAGTACTTC
NA	TRBV20-1	TRBJ1-1	NA	CSARAHRVGDTEAFF	TGCAGTGCTAGAGCGCACAGGGTTGGGGACACTGAAGCTTTCTTT
NA	TRBV7-6	TRBJ1-2	many	CASRPGSLGGYTF	TGTGCCAGCAGGCCTGGGAGCCTCGGAGGCTACACCTTC
NA	TRBV6-2/TRBV6-3	TRBJ2-1	many	CASSLTSPLYNEQFF	TGTGCCAGCAGTTTAACCAGTCCTCTCTACAATGAGCAGTTCTTC
NA	TRBV11-2	TRBJ2-1	NA	CASSLPHGYNEQFF	TGTGCCAGCAGCTTACCACATGGCTACAATGAGCAGTTCTTC
TRBD1	TRBV29-1	TRBJ1-2	many	CSVHRGELSYTF	TGCAGCGTCCACAGGGGCGAGTTGAGCTACACCTTC
NA	TRBV6-1	TRBJ2-2	NA	CASSLWDPTGELFF	TGTGCCAGCAGTCTTTGGGACCCCACCGGGGAGCTGTTTTTT
NA	TRBV5-1	TRBJ2-5	few	CASSPRLTQETQYF	TGCGCCAGCAGCCCGAGGTTGACCCAAGAGACCCAGTACTTC
NA	TRBV20-1	TRBJ2-1	once	CCARGSGGDNYNEQFF	TGCTGTGCTAGAGGATCCGGGGGTGATAACTACAATGAGCAGTTCTTC
NA	TRBV15	TRBJ2-1	few	CATSREGGTRGNEQFF	TGTGCCACCAGCAGAGAGGGCGGGACCCGGGGGAATGAGCAGTTCTTC
NA	TRBV10-3	TRBJ1-5	few	CAISGRWDQPQHF	TGTGCCATCAGTGGGAGATGGGATCAGCCCCAGCATTTT
NA	TRBV20-1	TRBJ2-7	few	CSASGPSVSYEQYF	TGCAGTGCTTCAGGGCCATCCGTCTCCTACGAGCAGTACTTC
NA	TRBV12-3/TRBV12-4	TRBJ2-4	many	CASSSKAGNIQYF	TGTGCCAGCAGTTCGAAGGCGGGGAACATTCAGTACTTC
TRBD1	TRBV20-1	TRBJ1-1	NA	CSARPTGAPNTEAFF	TGCAGTGCTAGGCCGACAGGGGCCCCGAACACTGAAGCTTTCTTT
TRBD1	TRBV28	TRBJ2-3	few	CASSLYTGGYTDTQYF	TGTGCCAGCAGTTTATATACAGGGGGCTACACAGATACGCAGTATTTT
NA	TRBV6-2/TRBV6-3	TRBJ2-7	once	CASRDSGTYEQYF	TGTGCCAGCAGGGACAGCGGGACCTACGAGCAGTACTTC
NA	TRBV4-2	TRBJ1-1	NA	CASSQGRGDPRLAEAFF	TGTGCCAGCAGCCAAGGAAGGGGGGATCCGAGGTTGGCTGAAGCTTTCTTT
NA	TRBV14	TRBJ2-7	NA	CASSQGANRVSDEQYF	TGTGCCAGCAGCCAAGGTGCCAACAGGGTTTCGGACGAGCAGTACTTC
NA	TRBV5-6	TRBJ1-4	many	CASSQEGGFNEKLFF	TGTGCCAGCAGCCAGGAGGGAGGATTTAATGAAAAACTGTTTTTT
NA	TRBV7-9	TRBJ2-2	NA	CASSPSYLEDTGELFF	TGTGCCAGCAGCCCATCCTATTTAGAGGACACCGGGGAGCTGTTTTTT
NA	TRBV7-9	TRBJ2-6	few	CASSPSPGKRSAGANVLTF	TGTGCCAGCAGCCCAAGCCCAGGGAAAAGGTCTGCTGGGGCCAACGTCCTGACTTTC
NA	TRBV20-1	TRBJ2-7	many	CSAQGGSYEQYF	TGCAGTGCTCAGGGAGGCTCCTACGAGCAGTACTTC
TRBD2	TRBV5-5	TRBJ2-1	NA	CASSLAPGLATYNEQFF	TGTGCCAGCAGCTTGGCCCCGGGACTAGCGACTTACAATGAGCAGTTCTTC
NA	TRBV27	TRBJ2-3	NA	CASKPGTTDTQYF	TGTGCCAGCAAACCAGGGACCACAGATACGCAGTATTTT
NA	TRBV5-1	TRBJ2-2	many	CASSWGSTGELFF	TGCGCCAGCAGTTGGGGGAGTACCGGGGAGCTGTTTTTT
TRBD1	TRBV20-1	TRBJ1-1	few	CSARWAGGNTEAFF	TGCAGTGCTAGGTGGGCAGGGGGGAACACTGAAGCTTTCTTT
NA	TRBV20-1	TRBJ2-7	few	CSATMTVQFYEQYF	TGCAGTGCTACGATGACAGTCCAGTTCTACGAGCAGTACTTC
NA	TRBV27	TRBJ2-7	NA	CASSLWREDEQYF	TGTGCCAGCAGTTTATGGAGGGAAGACGAGCAGTACTTC
NA	TRBV5-6	TRBJ2-3	NA	CASSSGLLDTQYF	TGTGCCAGCAGCTCCGGACTGTTGGATACGCAGTATTTT
TRBD1	TRBV28	TRBJ2-7	NA	CASSSPGTVYSYEQYF	TGTGCCAGCAGTTCCCCCGGGACAGTTTATTCCTACGAGCAGTACTTC